This TCR beta chain was identified in a study of stem cell transplantation in POMP-related autoinflammatory disease. Whole-study findings and limits: Fewer unique TRB V-J gene pairings were identified in patients with PRAID. In patients with PRAID, every analyzed T-cell subset tended to show lower diversity and higher clonality.

Some clones are missing from TCRdb's copy, which holds only in-frame ones; the method was immunoSEQ multiplex PCR. The sample lists around 32,000 clones; about 90% were seen once. CDR1 and CDR2 from the germline V gene are SGHVS and FQNEAQ. V dropped 5 bases and J dropped 7 bases, with 15 bases sitting between them. The CDR3 runs 14 residues. Points on this clone: What it binds is unknown.

The chain uses TRBV7-8 and TRBJ2-1; D not certain. This specimen was CD4+ T cells from PBMCs, taken before stem cell transplantation. The sequence was obtained from a human donor with POMP-related autoinflammation and immune dysregulation (PRAID). The DNA of the CDR3 is TGTGCCAGCAGCCCTCCCTCCCCCAGGAATGAGCAGTTCTTC. It encodes CASSPPSPRNEQFF.